These 6 T cell receptor beta chains were sequenced from one sample in a study of blood T cell repertoires in COVID-19. Sequencing was performed with immunoSEQ multiplex PCR; in TCRdb, only in-frame clones are kept and a portion is missing. This sample yields 140,000 or so clones, of which around 82% are seen a single time; 5% belongs to the top ten. Sequences were obtained from peripheral blood. The receptors come from a woman aged 45-65 years with acute or convalescent COVID-19.

The J gene is TRBJ2-7, the V gene TRBV7-3; 7 bases match TRBD2. CDR1 and CDR2 (germline): SGHTA, FQGTGA. J gave up 1 base and V 5 bases, and 5 bases lay outside the gene matches. The CDR3 totals 14 residues. The CDR3 here is CASSPAGESYEQYF. CDR3 in DNA: TGTGCCAGCAGCCCCGCGGGGGAATCCTACGAGCAGTACTTC.

The rearrangement uses TRBV11-3 and TRBJ2-7, with a tentative D call TRBD2 (5 bases). CDR3 length equals 13 residues. The V gene lost 5 bases and the J gene lost 6 bases, with 14 bases spanning the gap. CDR1 is SGHNT, CDR2 YENEEA, per germline. The CDR3 region is CASSPRGSSEQYF. In DNA form, the CDR3 reads TGTGCCAGCAGCCCACGGGGTAGCTCCGAGCAGTACTTC.

The table lists this clone with a count of one. This CDR3 reads CAIRGTGGSGELFF. In nucleotides, the CDR3 is TGTGCCATCAGGGGGACAGGGGGCTCCGGGGAGCTGTTTTTT. The chain recombines TRBV10-3 with TRBJ2-2, with 12 nucleotides matching TRBD1. V lost 6 bases to trimming and J lost 6 bases; unmatched junction nucleotides: 2. The CDR3 covers 14 residues. Germline lookup yields CDR1 ENHRY and CDR2 SYGVKD.

The rearrangement links TRBV5-1 to TRBJ1-3, with D possibly TRBD1 on 5 matching bases. Trimming shortened V by 0 bases and J by 3 bases, and 10 bases separated the two germline ends. Germline assignment: CDR1 SGHRS and CDR2 YFSETQ. The CDR3 is 15 amino acids. The CDR3 DNA follows: TGCGCCAGCAGCTTGGATGGGGGGAGTGGAAACACCATATATTTT. This gives the protein CASSLDGGSGNTIYF.

The chain has TRBV10-3 and TRBJ2-7; 8 bases agree with TRBD1. V was pared by 5 bases and J by 7 bases, with 13 bases of the junction left unmatched. Per the germline V gene, CDR1 is ENHRY and CDR2 is SYGVKD. The CDR3 loop spans 15 amino acids. The CDR3 coding sequence is TGTGCCATCAGTCTCGACAGGGGATCTTCGGTAGAGCAGTACTTC. This codes for CAISLDRGSSVEQYF.

V is TRBV19 and J is TRBJ1-5; TRBD1 agrees at 10 bases. The germline CDR1 and CDR2 sequences are LNHDA and SQIVND (reference sequence). The V segment lost 5 bases and the J segment 7 bases; nucleotides outside the gene matches: 8. This CDR3 region has 15 residues. DNA of the CDR3: TGTGCCAGTAGTTATTCCGGGACAGGGGAACAGCCCCAGCATTTT. Its translation: CASSYSGTGEQPQHF.